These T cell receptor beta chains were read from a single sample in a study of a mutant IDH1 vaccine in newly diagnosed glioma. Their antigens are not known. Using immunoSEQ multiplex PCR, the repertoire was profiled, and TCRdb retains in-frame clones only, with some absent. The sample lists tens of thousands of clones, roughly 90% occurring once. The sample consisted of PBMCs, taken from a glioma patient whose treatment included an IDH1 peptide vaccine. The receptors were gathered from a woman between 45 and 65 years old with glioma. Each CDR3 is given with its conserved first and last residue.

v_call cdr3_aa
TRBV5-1 CASSWSYNEQFF
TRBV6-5 CASSGGRSGSPLHF
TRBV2 CASTESLGSGVRPQHF
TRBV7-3 CASSGGDAGANVLTF
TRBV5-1 CASSFGTANQPQHF
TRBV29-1 CSAGQGAGEAFF
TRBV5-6 CASSMGRSEQFF
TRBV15 CATSRDIGMGTYEQYF
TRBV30 CAWSRDHEQYF
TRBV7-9 CASSLDGESTDTQYF